This T cell receptor (beta chain) was identified during a study of blood T cell repertoires in COVID-19. At the level of the study: Samples representing acute and convalescent COVID-19 were sourced from the United States, Italy and Spain. Sample material is recorded as cDNA or gDNA derived from T cells, B-cell-depleted T cells, or PBMCs.

This CDR3 spans 15 amino acids. The V gene end was trimmed by 4 bases and the J gene end by 4 bases; junction bases not matched to a gene: 4. CDR1 is LNHDA and CDR2 is SQIVND in the germline V gene (reference sequence). One Seattle source followed patients from active infection through their disease course. Sequencing was performed with immunoSEQ multiplex PCR; in TCRdb, only in-frame clones are kept and a portion is missing. This repertoire shows 500,000 to 600,000 clones, 85% to 90% found once; its top ten account for about 8.2%. This sequence originates from a woman between 45 and 60 years old with COVID-19, enrolled during active disease. The genes are TRBV19 and TRBJ1-4; 9 bases fit TRBD1. Sequenced: peripheral blood. CDR3 nucleotide sequence: TGTGCCAGTAGTACGGGACAGGGCCGTAATGAAAAACTGTTTTTT. Translation gives CASSTGQGRNEKLFF.